The T cell receptor (beta chain) described here comes from a study of cytotoxic CD8 clonotypes in ibrutinib-treated CLL. TCRdb's table, derived via immunoSEQ multiplex PCR, lists solely in-frame clones and lacks some. Of nearly 300,000 clones in the sample, approximately 76% were seen once. The CDR3 is 15 residues long. Trimming removed 3 bases at V and 5 bases at J, with 14 bases between. Germline-derived CDR1 and CDR2 are MNHEY and SMNVEV (reference sequence). The rearrangement joins TRBV27 to TRBJ2-1; D is unclear. Sequencing was performed on PBMCs, taken at disease progression, from a patient treated with ibrutinib. The sequence was collected from a human donor with chronic lymphocytic leukemia. CDR3: CASSFSPYLNNEQFF. The CDR3 nucleotides read TGTGCCAGCAGTTTCTCCCCTTACCTGAACAATGAGCAGTTCTTC.